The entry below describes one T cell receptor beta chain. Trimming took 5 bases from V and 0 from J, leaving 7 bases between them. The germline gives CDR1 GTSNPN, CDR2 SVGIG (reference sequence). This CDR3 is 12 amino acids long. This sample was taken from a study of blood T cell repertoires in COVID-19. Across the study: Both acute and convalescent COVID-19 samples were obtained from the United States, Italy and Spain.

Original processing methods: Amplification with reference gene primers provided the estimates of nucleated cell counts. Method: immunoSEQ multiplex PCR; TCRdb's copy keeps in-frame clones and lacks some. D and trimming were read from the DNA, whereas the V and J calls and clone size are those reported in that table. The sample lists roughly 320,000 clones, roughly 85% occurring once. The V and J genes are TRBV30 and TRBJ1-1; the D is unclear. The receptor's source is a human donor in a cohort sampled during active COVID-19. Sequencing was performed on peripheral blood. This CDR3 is CAWVPLNTEAFF. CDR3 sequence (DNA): TGTGCCTGGGTCCCCTTGAACACTGAAGCTTTCTTT. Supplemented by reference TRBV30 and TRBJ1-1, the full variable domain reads SQTIHQWPATLVQPVGSPLSLECTVEGTSNPNLYWYRQAAGRGLQLLFYSVGIGQISSEVPQNLSASRPQDRQFILSSKKLLLSDSGFYLCAWVPLNTEAFFGQGTRLTVV.